The entry below describes one T cell receptor beta chain. Per the germline V gene, CDR1 is LNHDA and CDR2 is SQIVND (reference sequence). Trimming removed 3 bases from V and 14 bases from J, with 20 bases in between. The CDR3 extends over 15 amino acids. Primers: 60 Vbeta forward and 13 Jbeta reverse. This table comes from immunoSEQ multiplex PCR, and its TCRdb copy is limited to in-frame clones, with some not included. The sample holds 70,000 to 100,000 clones; approximately 68% are singletons and the top ten take around a fifth. These data come from a study of cytomegalovirus exposure and HLA in healthy donors. Study overall: When over 300 donors were genotyped, about 81% of them were found to fall in the Caucasian-associated ancestry cluster.

V usage is TRBV19 and J usage is TRBJ1-6; the D is unclear. The clonotype originates from a woman aged 45-60 years in good health and CMV-seropositive. Sequenced input: PBMCs. This CDR3 is CASSIGWTDGGSLHF. DNA of the CDR3: TGTGCCAGTAGTATCGGTTGGACGGACGGCGGGTCCCTCCACTTT. Full variable domain (missing parts from reference TRBV19 and TRBJ1-6): DGGITQSPKYLFRKEGQNVTLSCEQNLNHDAMYWYRQDPGQGLRLIYYSQIVNDFQKGDIAEGYSVSREKKESFPLTVTSAQKNPTAFYLCASSIGWTDGGSLHFGNGTRLTVT.